The 17 T cell receptor beta chains in this list originate from one sample, sequenced in a study of naive and memory T cell subsets. The beta constant-region primer was an equimolar mix of two oligonucleotides covering TRBC1 and TRBC2. Via MiXCR, TCRdb re-called the UMI-ligation and nested PCR reads, giving one row per CDR3 protein. The data show 150,000 or so distinct CDR3 sequences, with about 15% seen just once and around 0.14% held by the top ten. The specimen sequenced was naive CD4+ T cells from blood. Receptors were obtained from a human donor in good health.

This clonotype was detected ten times or more. The V gene is TRBV7-2, the J gene TRBJ2-3, with D hard to call. Deletions cut 4 bases from V and 2 bases from J, with 13 bases between. The germline gives CDR1 SGHTA, CDR2 FQGNSA. CDR3 length: 15 amino acids. The CDR3 DNA reads as TGTGCCAGCAGCTCCTATCGACGGATCACAGATACGCAGTATTTT. Its translation: CASSSYRRITDTQYF.

The CDR3 spells CASSFGYGYTF. The CDR3 coding sequence is TGTGCCAGCAGTTTCGGCTATGGCTACACCTTC. The V call is TRBV28, the J call TRBJ1-2; D ambiguous. The germline V gene has CDR1 MDHEN and CDR2 SYDVKM. The V gene lost 3 bases and the J gene lost 4 bases, with 3 bases spanning the gap. This CDR3 region has 11 residues.

This chain links TRBV7-2 with TRBJ2-1, with D possibly being TRBD2 (5 bases). V was shortened by 4 bases and J by 4 bases, with 8 bases between the two germline ends. Germline V gives CDR1 SGHTA, CDR2 FQGNSA. This CDR3 spans 13 amino acids. Here the CDR3 reads CASSSGMYNEQFF. Here the CDR3 DNA reads TGTGCCAGCAGCTCCGGGATGTACAATGAGCAGTTCTTC.

This clonotype was counted between two and nine times. The chain couples TRBV25-1 to TRBJ1-2, with D possibly matching TRBD1 (6 bases). Germline CDR1 reads MGHDK; CDR2 reads SYGVNS. V lost 0 bases and J lost 6, with 8 bases in between. This CDR3 contains 13 residues. CDR3 DNA sequence: TGTGCCAGCAGTGAATACGGGGGCCATGGCTACACCTTC. This translates into CASSEYGGHGYTF.

The sample holds many counts of this clonotype. V usage is TRBV7-2 and J usage is TRBJ2-7, with D unresolved. The germline CDR1 and CDR2 sequences are SGHTA and FQGNSA. The CDR3 has 12 amino acids. V lost 1 base to trimming and J lost 4 bases, with 5 bases between them. The CDR3 reads CASSLVAYEQYF. CDR3 bases: TGTGCCAGCAGCTTAGTTGCGTACGAGCAGTACTTC.

V is TRBV7-8 and J is TRBJ1-5; D remains ambiguous. Between the trimmed V and J ends, which lost 1 base and 4 bases, there was a span of 5 bases. Germline V gene data show CDR1 as SGHVS and CDR2 as FQNEAQ. The CDR3 is 13 amino acids. The CDR3 bases are TGTGCCAGCAGCTTAGAGGTGAATCAGCCCCAGCATTTT. Translation: CASSLEVNQPQHF.

This clonotype was counted ten times or more. The V and J genes are TRBV20-1 and TRBJ2-3, with D tentatively TRBD2 (5 bases). Trimming removed 6 bases from V and 0 bases from J, with 25 bases in between. Germline V gene lookup returns CDR1 DFQATT and CDR2 SNEGSKA (reference sequence). The CDR3 extends over 18 amino acids. The CDR3 DNA reads as TGCAGTGCCGCGCCGGGGTGGGCAGTTGGTTATAGCACAGATACGCAGTATTTT. Its protein is CSAAPGWAVGYSTDTQYF.

V and J are TRBV7-2 and TRBJ1-5; D gene unclear. This CDR3 has 13 residues. Trimming left V 5 bases short and J 6 bases short, with 11 bases between. Germline V lookup: CDR1 SGHTA, CDR2 FQGNSA. CDR3 amino acids: CASSPEVRQPQHF. In DNA, the CDR3 is TGTGCCAGCAGCCCAGAGGTCCGTCAGCCCCAGCATTTT.

The genes are TRBV28 and TRBJ1-2; no definite D call. Germline V gene lookup returns CDR1 MDHEN and CDR2 SYDVKM. The CDR3 is made up of 15 amino acids. Trimming left V 6 bases short and J 4 bases short, with 18 bases between. CDR3 amino acids: CASRNENGGVYGYTF. The CDR3 coding sequence is TGTGCCAGCAGAAATGAGAACGGAGGAGTCTATGGCTACACCTTC.

A few counts support this clonotype. The CDR3 loop is CSVVRAGGTEAFF. CDR3 DNA sequence: TGCAGCGTTGTAAGGGCCGGGGGTACTGAAGCTTTCTTT. The chain joins TRBV29-1 to TRBJ1-1; D is possibly TRBD1 (5 bases). This CDR3 has 13 residues. The germline CDR1 and CDR2 sequences are SQVTM and ANQGSEA. V was clipped by 4 bases and J by 5 bases, with 14 bases between them.

This clonotype was counted ten times or more. The gene calls are TRBV2 and TRBJ2-5, with D hard to call. The CDR3 has 11 residues. From germline, CDR1 is SNHLY and CDR2 FYNNEI. With 8 bases removed from V and 1 base from J, the gap between germline ends came to 5 bases. CDR3 nucleotides: TGTGCCAGCGGGCTCCAAGAGACCCAGTACTTC. It yields the protein CASGLQETQYF.

This clonotype came up a few times. The CDR3 nucleotides are TGTGCCAGCTCCCCTACCAAGGCCTACGAGCAGTACTTC. Translated: CASSPTKAYEQYF. The chain links TRBV18 to TRBJ2-7; D gene unclear. Trimming took off 6 bases at V and 2 bases at J, with 11 bases between the two ends. In germline, CDR1 is KGHSH, CDR2 LQKENI. The CDR3 length is 13 residues.

The table lists this clonotype with a few counts. This chain links TRBV10-3 with TRBJ2-3; D gene unclear. The CDR3 length is 13 residues. V was shortened by 6 bases and J by 0 bases, with 7 bases between the two germline ends. Germline V CDR1 and CDR2: ENHRY, SYGVKD. The chain's CDR3 is CAISQGSTDTQYF. CDR3 DNA: TGTGCCATCAGCCAAGGTAGCACAGATACGCAGTATTTT.

The chain uses TRBV7-2 and TRBJ1-6, with D maybe TRBD1 (6 bases). V gave up 3 bases and J gave up 10 bases, with 13 bases separating them. Per the germline V gene, CDR1 is SGHTA and CDR2 is FQGNSA. The CDR3 totals 14 residues. CDR3 amino acids: CASSLGGARSPLHF. The DNA for the CDR3 is TGTGCCAGCAGCTTGGGGGGCGCCAGATCACCCCTCCACTTT.

This clonotype has ten or more counts. This chain links TRBV10-3 with TRBJ2-5; 15 positions match TRBD2. The ends lost 3 bases at V and 5 bases at J; junction bases unmatched: 4. The germline V gene has CDR1 ENHRY and CDR2 SYGVKD. This CDR3 is 16 amino acids long. CDR3 sequence reads: CAISDPGLAGGETQYF. The CDR3 DNA reads as TGTGCCATCAGTGATCCGGGACTAGCGGGAGGCGAGACCCAGTACTTC.

This clonotype showed up just a few times. The chain carries TRBV5-6 and TRBJ2-3, with TRBD2 identical over 11 bases. The CDR3 is made up of 18 amino acids. Germline trimming cut 3 bases from V and 4 bases from J; bases unmatched to any gene: 13. The V gene's germline CDR1 is SGHDT and CDR2 YYEEEE. CDR3 sequence (DNA): TGTGCCAGCAGCTCGCTCACTAGCGGGAGCGGGGTACCAGATACGCAGTATTTT. Its protein is CASSSLTSGSGVPDTQYF.

The J gene is TRBJ2-7, the V gene TRBV2, with D possibly being TRBD2 (6 bases). Looked up from germline, CDR1 is SNHLY and CDR2 is FYNNEI. CDR3 length: 17 amino acids. V lost 2 bases and J 0 bases, leaving 17 bases between the germline ends. CDR3 loop: CASSEPRTGVSSYEQYF. CDR3 DNA sequence: TGTGCCAGCAGTGAACCCCGAACGGGAGTAAGCTCCTACGAGCAGTACTTC.